This T cell receptor (beta chain) was profiled in a study of blood T cell repertoires in COVID-19. From germline, CDR1 is ENHRY and CDR2 SYGVKD. The CDR3 spans 13 residues. Trimming removed 7 bases from V and 4 bases from J; junction bases left unmatched: 4. Using immunoSEQ multiplex PCR, the repertoire was profiled, and TCRdb retains in-frame clones only, with some absent. The sample has hundreds of thousands of clones, around nine tenths seen once. This chain links TRBV10-3 with TRBJ2-5, with 9 bases fitting TRBD1. The TCR sequence derives from a woman aged 25 to 45 who had recovered from COVID-19. The source material was PBMCs or T cells enriched from blood (not recorded which). CDR3 region: CAITRDRVETQYF. CDR3 in DNA: TGTGCCATCACTAGGGACAGGGTAGAGACCCAGTACTTC.